These T cell receptor beta chains were read from a single sample in a study of blood T cells in healthy people across ages. TCRdb reprocessed the 5' RACE reads via MiXCR and lists one record per CDR3 protein. The sample has fewer than 1,000,000 distinct CDR3 sequences, around two fifths seen once; the top ten hold roughly 19%. The specimen was blood. These receptors all come from a man in his sixties in good health. The CDR3 runs from the conserved cysteine through the conserved F or W. A D gene is named only where the DNA matches it firmly. The size of a clone is reported for some rows only, either as once, few or many, or as a class for expanded clones.

V	J	size	D	DNA	CDR3
TRBV20-1	TRBJ2-5	-	-	TGCAGTGCCAAGGACCCCAGGGTACACGAGACCCAGTACTTC	CSAKDPRVHETQYF
TRBV29-1	TRBJ2-1	few	-	TGCAGCGTTGCGGGTTCCAGGGACTCCTACAATGAGCAGTTCTTC	CSVAGSRDSYNEQFF
TRBV9	TRBJ2-1	-	-	TGTGCCAGCAGCGTAGGCAGTCTAGCTATCGATGAGCAGTTCTTC	CASSVGSLAIDEQFF
TRBV27	TRBJ1-1	-	TRBD1	TGTGCCAGCAGTGCCAGGGGGGTGGTGAACACTGAAGCTTTCTTT	CASSARGVVNTEAFF
TRBV6-5	TRBJ2-6	few	-	TGTGCCACAGGTGTGGCAGTCCTCTCTGGGGCCAACGTCCTGACTTTC	CATGVAVLSGANVLTF
TRBV29-1	TRBJ2-1	-	-	TGCAGCGTTGTCAGGGGAGGCGAGACCCAGTTCTTC	CSVVRGGETQFF
TRBV7-9	TRBJ2-5	-	-	TGTGCCAGCAGCCCCCAGAGTCAGACCCAGTACTTC	CASSPQSQTQYF
TRBV6-5	TRBJ2-2	-	-	TGTGCCAGCAGTTATACTGATACCGGGGAGCTGTTTTTT	CASSYTDTGELFF
TRBV7-2	TRBJ1-2	-	-	TGTGCCAGCAGCTTAGTCCCCAGCTATCGGCAGTCGTCGACTGGCTACACCTTC	CASSLVPSYRQSSTGYTF
TRBV27	TRBJ1-1	once	-	TGTGCCAGCAGTTTTCGGGGGGCGTACACTGAAGCTTTCTTT	CASSFRGAYTEAFF
TRBV24-1	TRBJ2-1	-	-	TGTGCCACCAGTGATTACAACCGGGACGCAAATGAGCAGTTCTTC	CATSDYNRDANEQFF
TRBV9	TRBJ2-1	-	-	TGTGCCAGCAGCGTACTGGGGAACGGTGAGCAGTTCTTC	CASSVLGNGEQFF
TRBV27	TRBJ2-7	-	-	TGTGCCAGCAGCCTACAGGGCCTAAATACGTACGAGCAGTACTTC	CASSLQGLNTYEQYF
TRBV5-6	TRBJ2-2	-	TRBD2	TGTGCCAGCAGCTTTTCCGGGGGGGCCAGGGTCGGGGAGCTGTTTTTT	CASSFSGGARVGELFF
TRBV7-2	TRBJ2-6	-	-	TGTGCCAGCACGGAGGGGGGCTCTGGGGCCAACGTCCTGACTTTC	CASTEGGSGANVLTF
TRBV3-1	TRBJ2-7	-	-	TGTGCCAGCAGCCAAGCCGTCGTCGCCTACGAGCAGTACTTC	CASSQAVVAYEQYF
TRBV7-9	TRBJ2-3	-	TRBD1	TGTGCCAGCAGCTTTAGACAGGGTAATAGTACGCAGTATTTT	CASSFRQGNSTQYF
TRBV7-8	TRBJ2-7	many	TRBD1	TGTGCCAGCAGCTTAGGGGACAGGGTGAGCTCCTACGAGCAGTACTTC	CASSLGDRVSSYEQYF
TRBV4-1	TRBJ2-7	-	-	TGCGCCAGCAGCCAAATAAATGAAGGTATTTTCGACGAGCAGTACTTC	CASSQINEGIFDEQYF
TRBV6-1	TRBJ1-5	many	-	TGTGCCAGCAGCCCCAGAGAGAATCAGCCCCAGCATTTT	CASSPRENQPQHF
TRBV3-1	TRBJ1-6	-	TRBD1	TGTGCCAGCAGTTTGCTCGACAGGGATAATTCACCCCTCCACTTT	CASSLLDRDNSPLHF
TRBV20-1	TRBJ2-5	many	-	TGCAGTGCTAGAGATCAGGGGGAGACCCAGTACTTC	CSARDQGETQYF
TRBV29-1	TRBJ2-1	few	-	TGCAGCACTACTACCGGGCAGGGTTGGTACAATGAGCAGTTCTTC	CSTTTGQGWYNEQFF
TRBV12-3/TRBV12-4	TRBJ1-5	few	TRBD1	TGTGCCAGCAGTCCCTGGACAGGGGACAATCAGCCCCAGCATTTT	CASSPWTGDNQPQHF
TRBV11-3	TRBJ2-3	few	-	TGTGCCAGCAGCTTAAACGGACTTTCCACAGATACGCAGTATTTT	CASSLNGLSTDTQYF
TRBV28	TRBJ1-1	-	TRBD1	TGTGCCAGCAGTTTCCACGGGACAGGGAACACTGAAGCTTTCTTT	CASSFHGTGNTEAFF
TRBV5-1	TRBJ2-7	-	TRBD1	TGCGCCAGCAGCAGCGGACAGGAAGGACGAGGGCAGTACTTC	CASSSGQEGRGQYF
TRBV7-9	TRBJ2-4	-	-	TGTGCCAGCAGCTCACTAGGGCGGGCTAGGGAGCAGTACTTC	CASSSLGRAREQYF
TRBV3-1	TRBJ2-3	-	TRBD2	TGTGCCAGCAGCCAATTTGGGACTAGCGGGAGTGCTAGCACAGATACGCAGTATTTT	CASSQFGTSGSASTDTQYF